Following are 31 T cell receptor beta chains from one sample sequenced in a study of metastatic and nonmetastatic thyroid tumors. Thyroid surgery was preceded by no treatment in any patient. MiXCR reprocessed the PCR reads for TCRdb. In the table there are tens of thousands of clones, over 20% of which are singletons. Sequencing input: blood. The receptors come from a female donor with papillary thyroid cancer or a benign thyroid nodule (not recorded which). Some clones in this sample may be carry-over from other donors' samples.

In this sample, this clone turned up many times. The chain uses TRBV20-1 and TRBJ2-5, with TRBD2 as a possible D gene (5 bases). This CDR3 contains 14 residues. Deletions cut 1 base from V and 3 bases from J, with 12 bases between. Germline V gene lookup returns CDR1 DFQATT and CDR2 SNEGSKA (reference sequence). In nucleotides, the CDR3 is TGCAGTGCTAGAGGGGATGGGCGGGAAGAGACCCAGTACTTC. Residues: CSARGDGREETQYF.

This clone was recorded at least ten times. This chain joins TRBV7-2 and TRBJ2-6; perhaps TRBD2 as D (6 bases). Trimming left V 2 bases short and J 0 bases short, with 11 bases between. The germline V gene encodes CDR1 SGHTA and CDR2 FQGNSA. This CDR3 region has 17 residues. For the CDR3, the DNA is TGTGCCAGCAGCTTAACGGAGGGCGGCTCTGGGGCCAACGTCCTGACTTTC. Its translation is CASSLTEGGSGANVLTF.

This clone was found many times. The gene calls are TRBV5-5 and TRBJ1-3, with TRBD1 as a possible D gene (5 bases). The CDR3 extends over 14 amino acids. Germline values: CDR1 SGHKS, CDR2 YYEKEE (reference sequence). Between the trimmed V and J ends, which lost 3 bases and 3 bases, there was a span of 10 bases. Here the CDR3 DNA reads TGTGCCAGCAGCTCGGGGCCAGGTGGAAACACCATATATTTT. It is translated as CASSSGPGGNTIYF.

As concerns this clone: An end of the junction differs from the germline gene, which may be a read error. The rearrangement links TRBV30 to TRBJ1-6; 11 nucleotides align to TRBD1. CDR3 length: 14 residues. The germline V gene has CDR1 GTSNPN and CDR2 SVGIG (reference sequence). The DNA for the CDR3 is TGTTCCTGGACAGCCGGGACAGGGGGATCACCACTCCACTTT. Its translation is CSWTAGTGGSPLHF.

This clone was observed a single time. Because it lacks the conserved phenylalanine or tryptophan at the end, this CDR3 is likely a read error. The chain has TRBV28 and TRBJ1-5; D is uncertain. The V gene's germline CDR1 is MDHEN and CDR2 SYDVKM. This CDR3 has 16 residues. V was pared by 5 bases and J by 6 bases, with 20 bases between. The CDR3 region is CASSRLGQYRSQPQHV. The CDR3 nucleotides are TGTGCCAGCAGTAGGCTAGGGCAATATAGAAGTCAGCCCCAGCATGTT.

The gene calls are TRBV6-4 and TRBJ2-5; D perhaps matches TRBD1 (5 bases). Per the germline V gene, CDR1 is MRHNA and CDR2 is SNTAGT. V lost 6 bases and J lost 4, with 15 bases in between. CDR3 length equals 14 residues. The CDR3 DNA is TGTGCCAGCAGGGGGCTCGAGTTTTTAGAGACCCAGTACTTC. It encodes CASRGLEFLETQYF.

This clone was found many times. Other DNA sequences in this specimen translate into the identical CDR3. For the CDR3, the DNA is TGTGCCAGCTCCCCGGGAGACGGGGGCACCGGGGAGCTGTTTTTT. This encodes CASSPGDGGTGELFF. The rearrangement joins TRBV6-4 to TRBJ2-2; D is perhaps TRBD2 (6 bases). The CDR3 has 15 residues. V lost 8 bases and J 4 bases, leaving 17 bases between the germline ends. The germline V gene has CDR1 MRHNA and CDR2 SNTAGT.

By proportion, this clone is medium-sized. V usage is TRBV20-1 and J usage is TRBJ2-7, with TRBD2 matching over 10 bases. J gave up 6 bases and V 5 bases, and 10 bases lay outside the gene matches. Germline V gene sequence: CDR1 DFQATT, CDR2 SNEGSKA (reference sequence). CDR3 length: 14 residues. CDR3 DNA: TGCAGTGCTTGGGGGGGGCTAGCGGGAGTCGAGCAGTACTTC. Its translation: CSAWGGLAGVEQYF.

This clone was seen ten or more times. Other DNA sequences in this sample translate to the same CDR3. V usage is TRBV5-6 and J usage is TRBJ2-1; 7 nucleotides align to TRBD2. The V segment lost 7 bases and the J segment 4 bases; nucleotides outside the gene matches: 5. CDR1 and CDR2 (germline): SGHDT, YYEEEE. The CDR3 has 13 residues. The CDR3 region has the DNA TGTGCCAGCCGGGAGGAAGGATACAATGAGCAGTTCTTC. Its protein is CASREEGYNEQFF.

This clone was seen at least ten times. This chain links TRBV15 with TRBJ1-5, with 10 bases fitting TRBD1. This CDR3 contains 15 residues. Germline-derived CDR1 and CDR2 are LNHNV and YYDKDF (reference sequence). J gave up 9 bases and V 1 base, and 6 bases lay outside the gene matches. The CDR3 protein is CATSRGGQGIGPQHF. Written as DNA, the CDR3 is TGTGCCACCAGCAGAGGGGGACAGGGGATTGGGCCCCAGCATTTT.

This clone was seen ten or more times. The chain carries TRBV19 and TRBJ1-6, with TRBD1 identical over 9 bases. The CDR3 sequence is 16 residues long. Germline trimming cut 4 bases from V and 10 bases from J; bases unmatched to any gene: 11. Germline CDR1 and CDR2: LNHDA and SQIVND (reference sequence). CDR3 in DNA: TGTGCCAGTAGTACTGCCGCGGGACAGGGAGGATCACCCCTCCACTTT. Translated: CASSTAAGQGGSPLHF.

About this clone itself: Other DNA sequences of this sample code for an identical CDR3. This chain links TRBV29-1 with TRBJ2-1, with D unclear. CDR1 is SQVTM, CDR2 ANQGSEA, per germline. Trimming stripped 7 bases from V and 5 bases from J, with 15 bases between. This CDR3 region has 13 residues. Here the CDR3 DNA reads TGCAGCGCCCGTACTGGAGTGCACAATGAGCAGTTCTTC. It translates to CSARTGVHNEQFF.

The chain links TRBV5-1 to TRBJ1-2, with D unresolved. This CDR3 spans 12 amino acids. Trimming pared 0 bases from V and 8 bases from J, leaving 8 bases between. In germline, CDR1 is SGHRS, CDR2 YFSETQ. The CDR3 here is CASSLDGKGYTF. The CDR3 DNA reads TGCGCCAGCAGCTTGGACGGGAAGGGCTACACCTTC.

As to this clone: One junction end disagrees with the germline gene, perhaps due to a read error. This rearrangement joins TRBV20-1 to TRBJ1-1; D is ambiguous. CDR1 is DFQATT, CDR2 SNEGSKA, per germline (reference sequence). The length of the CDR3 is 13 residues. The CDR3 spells CSSRRPLTTVAFF. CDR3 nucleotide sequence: TGCAGTTCTAGGAGGCCCCTTACCACTGTAGCTTTCTTT.

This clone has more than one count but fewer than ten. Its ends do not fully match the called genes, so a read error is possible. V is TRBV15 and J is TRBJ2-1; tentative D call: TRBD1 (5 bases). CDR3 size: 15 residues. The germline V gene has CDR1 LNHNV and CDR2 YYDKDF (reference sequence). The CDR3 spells CATSSLQAGYNEQFF. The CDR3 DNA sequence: TGTGCCACTAGCAGTCTACAGGCCGGATACAATGAGCAGTTCTTC.

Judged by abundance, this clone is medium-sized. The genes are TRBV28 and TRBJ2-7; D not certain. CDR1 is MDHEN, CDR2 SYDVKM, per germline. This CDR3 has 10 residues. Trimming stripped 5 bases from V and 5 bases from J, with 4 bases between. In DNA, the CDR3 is TGTGCCAGCAGTGACCACGAGCAGTACTTC. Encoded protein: CASSDHEQYF.

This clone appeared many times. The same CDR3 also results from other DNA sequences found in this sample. CDR3 DNA: TGCAGTGCAGGGAACCCCCAGGCCAACTATGGCTACACCTTC. It translates to CSAGNPQANYGYTF. The chain employs TRBV20-1 and TRBJ1-2; D gene unclear. Trimming left V 6 bases short and J 2 bases short, with 16 bases between. The CDR3 runs to 14 residues. Per germline, CDR1 DFQATT and CDR2 SNEGSKA (reference sequence).

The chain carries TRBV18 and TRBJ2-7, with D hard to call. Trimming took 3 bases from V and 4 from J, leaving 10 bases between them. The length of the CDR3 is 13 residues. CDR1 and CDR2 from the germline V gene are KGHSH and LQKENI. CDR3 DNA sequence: TGTGCCAGCTCACCGGAGTCAAATTACGAGCAGTACTTC. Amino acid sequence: CASSPESNYEQYF.

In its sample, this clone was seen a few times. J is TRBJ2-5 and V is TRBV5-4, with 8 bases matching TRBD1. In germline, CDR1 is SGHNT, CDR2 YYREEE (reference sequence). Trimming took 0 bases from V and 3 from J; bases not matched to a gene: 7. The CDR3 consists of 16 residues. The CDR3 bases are TGTGCCAGCAGCTTGGCCCAGGGGGCCGGGGAAGAGACCCAGTACTTC. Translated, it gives CASSLAQGAGEETQYF.

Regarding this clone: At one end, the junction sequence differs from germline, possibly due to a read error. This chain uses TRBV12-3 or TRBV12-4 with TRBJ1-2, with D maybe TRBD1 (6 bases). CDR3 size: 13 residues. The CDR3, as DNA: TGTGCCAGCAATTTATTGGGCACGGGGGGCTACACATTC. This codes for CASNLLGTGGYTF.

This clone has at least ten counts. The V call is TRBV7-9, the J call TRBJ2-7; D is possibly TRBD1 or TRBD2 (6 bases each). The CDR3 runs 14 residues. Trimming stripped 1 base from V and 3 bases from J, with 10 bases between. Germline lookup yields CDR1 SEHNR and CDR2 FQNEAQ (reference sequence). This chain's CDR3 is CASSLEGGIYEQYF. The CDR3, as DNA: TGTGCCAGCAGCTTAGAAGGGGGGATCTACGAGCAGTACTTC.

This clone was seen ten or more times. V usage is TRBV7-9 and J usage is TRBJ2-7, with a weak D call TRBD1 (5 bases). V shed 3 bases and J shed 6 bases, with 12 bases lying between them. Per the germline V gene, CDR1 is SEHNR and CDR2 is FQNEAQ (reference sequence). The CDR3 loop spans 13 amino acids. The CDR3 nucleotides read TGTGCCAGCAGCTTCGGTCAGGGATCCGAGCAGTACTTC. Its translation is CASSFGQGSEQYF.

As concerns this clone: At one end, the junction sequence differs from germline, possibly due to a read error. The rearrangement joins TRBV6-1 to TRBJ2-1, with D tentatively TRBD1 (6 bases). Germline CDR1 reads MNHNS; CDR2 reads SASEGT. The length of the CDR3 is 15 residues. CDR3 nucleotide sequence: TGTGCCAGCAGAAAGGACAGATCTGGCTACAATGATCAGTTCTTC. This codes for CASRKDRSGYNDQFF.

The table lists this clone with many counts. The CDR3 loop reads CASSQSWQVNEKLFF. DNA of the CDR3: TGTGCCAGCAGCCAATCTTGGCAGGTTAATGAAAAACTGTTTTTT. The chain recombines TRBV4-2 with TRBJ1-4; no firm D call. The germline V and J ends were trimmed by 2 bases and 4 bases, with 11 bases remaining between them. Germline CDR1 and CDR2: LGHNA and YNFKEQ. This CDR3 contains 15 residues.

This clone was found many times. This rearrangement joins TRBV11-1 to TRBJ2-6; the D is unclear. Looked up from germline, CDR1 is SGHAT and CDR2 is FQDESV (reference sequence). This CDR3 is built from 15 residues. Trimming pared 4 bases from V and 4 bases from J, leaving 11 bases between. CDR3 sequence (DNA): TGTGCCAGCAGCTATGGGTCGTGGGGGGCCAACGTCCTGACTTTC. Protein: CASSYGSWGANVLTF.

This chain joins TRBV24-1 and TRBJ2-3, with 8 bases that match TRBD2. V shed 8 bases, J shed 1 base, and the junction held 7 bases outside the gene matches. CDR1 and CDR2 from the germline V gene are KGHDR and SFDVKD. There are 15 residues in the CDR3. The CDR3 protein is CATIDSGGRTDTQYF. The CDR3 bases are TGTGCCACCATTGACTCGGGGGGGCGCACAGATACGCAGTATTTT.

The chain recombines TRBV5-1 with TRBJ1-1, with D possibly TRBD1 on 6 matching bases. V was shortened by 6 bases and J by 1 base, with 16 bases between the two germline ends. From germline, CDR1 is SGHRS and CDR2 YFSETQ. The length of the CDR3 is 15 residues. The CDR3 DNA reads TGCGCCAGCATGCCGCAACAGGGTGGGAACACTGAAGCTTTCTTT. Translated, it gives CASMPQQGGNTEAFF. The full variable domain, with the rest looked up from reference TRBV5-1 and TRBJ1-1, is KAGVTQTPRYLIKTRGQQVTLSCSPISGHRSVSWYQQTPGQGLQFLFEYFSETQRNKGNFPGRFSGRQFSNSRSEMNVSTLELGDSALYLCASMPQQGGNTEAFFGQGTRLTVV.

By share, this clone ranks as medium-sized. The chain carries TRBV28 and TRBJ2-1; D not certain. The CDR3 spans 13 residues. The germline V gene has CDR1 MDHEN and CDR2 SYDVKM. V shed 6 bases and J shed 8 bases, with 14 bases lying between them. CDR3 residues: CASRDPGFDEQFF. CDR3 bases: TGTGCCAGCAGGGATCCGGGCTTCGATGAGCAGTTCTTC.

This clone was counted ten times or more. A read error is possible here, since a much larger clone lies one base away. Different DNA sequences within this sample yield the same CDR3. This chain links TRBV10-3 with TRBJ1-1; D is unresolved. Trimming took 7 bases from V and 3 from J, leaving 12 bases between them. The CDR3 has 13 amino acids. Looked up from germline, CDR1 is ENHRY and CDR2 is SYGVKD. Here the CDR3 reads CAITARTDTEAFF. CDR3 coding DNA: TGTGCCATCACCGCGCGGACGGACACTGAAGCTTTCTTT.

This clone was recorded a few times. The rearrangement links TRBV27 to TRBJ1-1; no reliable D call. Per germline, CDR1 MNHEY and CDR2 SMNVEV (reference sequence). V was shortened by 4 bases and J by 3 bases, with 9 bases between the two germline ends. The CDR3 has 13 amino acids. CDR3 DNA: TGTGCCAGCAGTTCGCGGTGGGACACTGAAGCTTTCTTT. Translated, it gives CASSSRWDTEAFF.

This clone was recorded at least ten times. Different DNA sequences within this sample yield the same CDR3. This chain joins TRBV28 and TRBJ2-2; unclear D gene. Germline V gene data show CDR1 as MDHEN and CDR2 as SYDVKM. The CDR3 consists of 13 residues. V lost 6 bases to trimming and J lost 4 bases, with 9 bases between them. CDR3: CASRSRGTGELFF. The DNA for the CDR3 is TGTGCCAGCAGATCCCGCGGCACCGGGGAGCTGTTTTTT.